Each of the 2 T cell receptor beta chains below was sequenced from the same sample in a study of blood T cell repertoires in COVID-19. Sequenced by immunoSEQ multiplex PCR; TCRdb stores in-frame clones only, minus some. The profile covers more than 200,000 clones, with about nine tenths appearing a single time and roughly 2.5% taken by the ten largest. Sequencing was carried out using peripheral blood. The source of these receptors is a woman in her sixties with acute or convalescent COVID-19.

The table lists this clone with a few counts. The CDR3 DNA follows: TGTGCCATCAGTGTGGGCGGGAATTCACCCCTCCACTTT. It specifies CAISVGGNSPLHF. The chain joins TRBV10-3 to TRBJ1-6; D ambiguous. V was trimmed by 4 bases and J by 7 bases, leaving 8 bases between them. CDR3 length equals 13 residues. From germline, CDR1 is ENHRY and CDR2 SYGVKD.

The CDR3, as DNA: TGTGCCAGCTCACCACCCAAGAGCTCCTACAATGAGCAGTTCTTC. It yields the protein CASSPPKSSYNEQFF. This chain uses TRBV18 with TRBJ2-1; D is uncertain. Germline assignment: CDR1 KGHSH and CDR2 LQKENI. This CDR3 has 15 amino acids. V was cut by 0 bases and J by 0 bases, with 6 bases left in between.